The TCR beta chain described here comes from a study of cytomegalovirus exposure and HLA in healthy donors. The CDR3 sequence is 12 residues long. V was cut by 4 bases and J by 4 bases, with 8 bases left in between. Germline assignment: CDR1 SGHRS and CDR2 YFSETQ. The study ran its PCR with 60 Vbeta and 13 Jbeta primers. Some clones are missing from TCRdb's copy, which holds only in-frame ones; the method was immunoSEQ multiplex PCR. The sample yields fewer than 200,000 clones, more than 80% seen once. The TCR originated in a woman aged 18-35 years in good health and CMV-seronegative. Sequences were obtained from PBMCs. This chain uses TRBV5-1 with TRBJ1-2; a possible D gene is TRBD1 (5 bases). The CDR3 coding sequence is TGCGCCAGCAGCGTTGACAGCTATGGCTACACCTTC. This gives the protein CASSVDSYGYTF.